This paragraph reports one TCR beta chain. The antigen is undetermined. This specimen belongs to a study of cytomegalovirus exposure and HLA in healthy donors. The donors (healthy individuals) were bone marrow donors. This CDR3 contains 16 residues. Trimming took 3 bases from V and 0 from J, leaving 12 bases between them. Germline V gene lookup returns CDR1 SGHAT and CDR2 FQNNGV. Primers included in the PCR were 60 Vbeta and 13 Jbeta primers. Authors' analysis steps: In a later analysis, the count reached tens of millions of unique TCR beta chains, with 10 million to 11 million shared. Assay used: immunoSEQ multiplex PCR; TCRdb lists only in-frame clones, some missing. Clone size and V and J calls were adopted from that table, with D and trimming inferred from the DNA. The table shows approximately 110,000 clones, with over 60% occurring only once. General study results and limits: What a later analysis showed was that several of the most significant clusters appeared linked to common viral pathogens.

The rearrangement joins TRBV11-2 to TRBJ2-1; TRBD2 might be the D (6 bases). This sequence was found in a woman aged 30 to 39 in good health and CMV-seronegative. Sequencing was performed on PBMCs. The CDR3 region has the DNA TGTGCCAGCAGCTTTTTTGCGGGAAGCTCCTACAATGAGCAGTTCTTC. Amino acids: CASSFFAGSSYNEQFF.